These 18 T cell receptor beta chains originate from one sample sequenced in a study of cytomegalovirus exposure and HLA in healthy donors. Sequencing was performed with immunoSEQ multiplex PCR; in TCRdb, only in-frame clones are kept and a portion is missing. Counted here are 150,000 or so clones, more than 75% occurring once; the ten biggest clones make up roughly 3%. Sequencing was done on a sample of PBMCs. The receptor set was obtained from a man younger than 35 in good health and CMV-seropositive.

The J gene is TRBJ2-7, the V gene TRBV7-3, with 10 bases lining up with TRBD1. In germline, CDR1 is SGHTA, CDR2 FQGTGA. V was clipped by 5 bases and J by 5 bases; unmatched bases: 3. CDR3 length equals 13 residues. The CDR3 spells CASSRGQGNEQYF. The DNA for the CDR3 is TGTGCCAGCAGCCGGGGACAGGGGAACGAGCAGTACTTC.

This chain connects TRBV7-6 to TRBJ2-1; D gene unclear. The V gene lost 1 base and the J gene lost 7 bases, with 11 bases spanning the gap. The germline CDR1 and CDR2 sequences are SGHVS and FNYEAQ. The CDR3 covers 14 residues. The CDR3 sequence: CASSLGPLLNEQFF. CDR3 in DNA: TGTGCCAGCAGCTTAGGGCCCTTATTAAATGAGCAGTTCTTC.

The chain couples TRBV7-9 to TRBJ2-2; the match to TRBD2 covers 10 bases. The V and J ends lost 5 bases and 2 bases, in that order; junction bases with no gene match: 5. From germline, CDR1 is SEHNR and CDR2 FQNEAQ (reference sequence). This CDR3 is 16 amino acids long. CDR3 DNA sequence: TGTGCCAGCAGCGGGCCTAGCGGGAGCAACACCGGGGAGCTGTTTTTT. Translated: CASSGPSGSNTGELFF.

The CDR3, as DNA: TGTGCCAGCAGACCAGGAGGGGGCGCGGGTCAGCCCCAGCATTTT. Its protein product is CASRPGGGAGQPQHF. J is TRBJ1-5 and V is TRBV7-8; 7 bases are a match to TRBD1. Germline V gene data show CDR1 as SGHVS and CDR2 as FQNEAQ. The CDR3 has 15 amino acids. Germline trimming cut 6 bases from V and 6 bases from J; bases unmatched to any gene: 11.

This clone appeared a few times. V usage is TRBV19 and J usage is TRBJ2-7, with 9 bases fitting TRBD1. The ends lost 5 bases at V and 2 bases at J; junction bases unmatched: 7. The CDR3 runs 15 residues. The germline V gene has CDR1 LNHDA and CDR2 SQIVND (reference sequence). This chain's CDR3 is CASSVGTGSTYEQYF. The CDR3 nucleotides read TGTGCCAGTAGTGTAGGGACAGGGTCAACCTACGAGCAGTACTTC. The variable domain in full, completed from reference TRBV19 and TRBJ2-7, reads DGGITQSPKYLFRKEGQNVTLSCEQNLNHDAMYWYRQDPGQGLRLIYYSQIVNDFQKGDIAEGYSVSREKKESFPLTVTSAQKNPTAFYLCASSVGTGSTYEQYFGPGTRLTVT.

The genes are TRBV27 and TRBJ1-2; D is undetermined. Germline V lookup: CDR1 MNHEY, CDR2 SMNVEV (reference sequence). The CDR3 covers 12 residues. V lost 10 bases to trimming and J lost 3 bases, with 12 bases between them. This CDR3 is CATLGPDYGYTF. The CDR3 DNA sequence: TGTGCCACCCTCGGTCCCGACTATGGCTACACCTTC.

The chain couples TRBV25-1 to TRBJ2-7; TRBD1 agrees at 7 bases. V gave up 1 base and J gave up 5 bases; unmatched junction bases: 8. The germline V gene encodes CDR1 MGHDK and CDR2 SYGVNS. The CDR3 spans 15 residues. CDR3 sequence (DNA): TGTGCCAGCAGTGAATGGAAGGGGCAGGGGGACGAGCAGTACTTC. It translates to CASSEWKGQGDEQYF.

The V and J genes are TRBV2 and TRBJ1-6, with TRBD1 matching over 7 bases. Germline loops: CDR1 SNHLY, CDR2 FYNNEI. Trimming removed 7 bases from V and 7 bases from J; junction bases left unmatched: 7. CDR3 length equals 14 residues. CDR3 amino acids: CASTIQGLNSPLHF. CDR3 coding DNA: TGTGCCAGCACCATACAGGGGTTGAATTCACCCCTCCACTTT.

CDR3 residues: CASSRGAGSPLHF. CDR3 sequence (DNA): TGTGCCAGCAGTCGGGGGGCTGGTTCACCCCTCCACTTT. The rearrangement joins TRBV2 to TRBJ1-6; possible D gene TRBD1, 6 bases. Trimming left V 5 bases short and J 9 bases short, with 11 bases between. The CDR3 has 13 residues. The germline V gene encodes CDR1 SNHLY and CDR2 FYNNEI.

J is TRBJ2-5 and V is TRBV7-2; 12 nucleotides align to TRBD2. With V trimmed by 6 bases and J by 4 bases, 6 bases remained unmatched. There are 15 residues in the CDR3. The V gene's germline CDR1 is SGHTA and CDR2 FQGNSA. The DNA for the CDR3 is TGTGCCAGCAGTCGGCTGACTAGCGGGAGAGAGACCCAGTACTTC. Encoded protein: CASSRLTSGRETQYF.

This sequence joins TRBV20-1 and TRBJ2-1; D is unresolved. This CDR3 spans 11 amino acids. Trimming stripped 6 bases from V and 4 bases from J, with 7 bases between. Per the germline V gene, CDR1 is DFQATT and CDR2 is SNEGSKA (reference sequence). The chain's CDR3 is CSADEYNEQFF. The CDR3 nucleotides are TGCAGTGCCGATGAGTACAATGAGCAGTTCTTC.

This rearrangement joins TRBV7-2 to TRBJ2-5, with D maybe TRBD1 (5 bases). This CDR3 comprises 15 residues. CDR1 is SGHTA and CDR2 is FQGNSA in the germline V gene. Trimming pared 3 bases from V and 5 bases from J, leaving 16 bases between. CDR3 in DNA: TGTGCCAGCAGCTTTAACCAGGGAATCGGGGAGACCCAGTACTTC. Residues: CASSFNQGIGETQYF.

The DNA for the CDR3 is TGCGCCAGCAGCCCAGGGGCCCCGCCGGACACTGAAGCTTTCTTT. Its protein product is CASSPGAPPDTEAFF. The gene calls are TRBV4-1 and TRBJ1-1; weak D call: TRBD1 (6 bases). The V gene lost 4 bases and the J gene lost 3 bases, with 15 bases spanning the gap. The CDR3 consists of 15 residues. The germline V gene encodes CDR1 MGHRA and CDR2 YSYEKL.

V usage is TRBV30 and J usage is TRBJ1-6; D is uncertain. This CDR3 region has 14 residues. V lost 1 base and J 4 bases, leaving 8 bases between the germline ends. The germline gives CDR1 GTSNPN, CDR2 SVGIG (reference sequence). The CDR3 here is CAWSAGGYNSPLHF. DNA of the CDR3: TGTGCCTGGAGTGCGGGAGGGTATAATTCACCCCTCCACTTT.

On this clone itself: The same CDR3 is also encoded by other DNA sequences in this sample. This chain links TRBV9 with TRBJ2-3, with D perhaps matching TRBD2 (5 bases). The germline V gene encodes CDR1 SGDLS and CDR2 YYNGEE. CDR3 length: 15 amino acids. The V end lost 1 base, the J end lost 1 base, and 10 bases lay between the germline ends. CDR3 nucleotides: TGTGCCAGCAGCGTAACCAGCGGTGGCACAGATACGCAGTATTTT. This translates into CASSVTSGGTDTQYF.

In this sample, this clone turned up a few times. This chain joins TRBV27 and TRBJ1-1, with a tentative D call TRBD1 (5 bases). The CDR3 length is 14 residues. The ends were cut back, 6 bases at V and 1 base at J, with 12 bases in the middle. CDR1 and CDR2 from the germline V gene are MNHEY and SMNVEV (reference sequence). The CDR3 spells CASRPTTGNTEAFF. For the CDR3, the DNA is TGTGCCAGCAGGCCTACTACAGGGAACACTGAAGCTTTCTTT.

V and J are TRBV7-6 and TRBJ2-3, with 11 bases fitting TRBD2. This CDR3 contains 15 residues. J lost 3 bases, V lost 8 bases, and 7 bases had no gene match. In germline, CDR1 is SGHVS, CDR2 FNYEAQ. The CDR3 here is CASGISGGGTDTQYF. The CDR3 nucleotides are TGTGCCAGCGGTATTAGCGGGGGGGGAACAGATACGCAGTATTTT.

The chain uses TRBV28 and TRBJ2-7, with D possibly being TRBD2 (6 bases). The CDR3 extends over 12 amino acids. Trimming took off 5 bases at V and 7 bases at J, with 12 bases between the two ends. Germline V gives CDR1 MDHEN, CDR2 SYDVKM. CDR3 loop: CASSPGGVEQYF. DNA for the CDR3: TGTGCCAGCAGTCCCGGGGGAGTGGAGCAGTACTTC. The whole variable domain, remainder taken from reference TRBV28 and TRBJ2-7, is DVKVTQSSRYLVKRTGEKVFLECVQDMDHENMFWYRQDPGLGLRLIYFSYDVKMKEKGDIPEGYSVSREKKERFSLILESASTNQTSMYLCASSPGGVEQYFGPGTRLTVT.